This TCR beta chain originates from a study of early T cells in non-severe SARS-CoV-2 infection. The TCR library protocol was used to attach unique molecular identifiers. These identifiers were attached to individual cDNA molecules. One entry per CDR3 protein, called by TCRdb with MiXCR from the 5' RACE reads. This table holds around 50,000 distinct CDR3 sequences, roughly 5.9% found once. The sample holds many counts of this clonotype. Its target is unknown. Regarding the study as a whole: CD4 and private specificities were missed by VDJdb matching, which favored anti-spike CD8 responses.

The V gene end was trimmed by 3 bases and the J gene end by 4 bases; junction bases not matched to a gene: 6. CDR3 length: 15 residues. Per germline, CDR1 LGHNA and CDR2 YNFKEQ. This sequence was found in an adult who was a healthcare worker with PCR-confirmed SARS-CoV-2 infection or an uninfected control (not recorded which). Sequencing was carried out using whole blood. The chain is built from TRBV4-2 and TRBJ2-1; 7 bases are shared with TRBD1. The CDR3 here is CASSQAQGEYNEQFF. CDR3 DNA sequence: TGTGCCAGCAGCCAGGCCCAGGGGGAATACAATGAGCAGTTCTTC.